This is a list of T cell receptor beta chains from one sample in a study of blood T cell repertoires in COVID-19. Measured with immunoSEQ multiplex PCR; TCRdb has only the in-frame clones, and not every one. The sample contains 150,000 to 200,000 clones, around nine tenths of which appear only once. The source material was peripheral blood. The source is a woman aged 18 to 35 who had recovered from COVID-19. The CDR3 runs from the conserved cysteine through the conserved F or W. D genes are given only for firm matches. Size tells how often a clone was seen (once, few, many) or the class of an expanded clone, and some rows leave it out.

j_gene,d_gene,v_gene,abundance,CDR3nt,CDR3aa
TRBJ2-1,TRBD2,TRBV5-1,once,TGCGCCAGCAGCTTGACGACTAGCGGGGGTCTTCTGTACAATGAGCAGTTCTTC,CASSLTTSGGLLYNEQFF
TRBJ1-2,-,TRBV6-4,-,TGTGCCAGCAGTGACACAGGGTTTGGCTACACCTTC,CASSDTGFGYTF
TRBJ1-3,TRBD1,TRBV9,-,TGTGCCAGCAGCGCTTGGACAGGGTGGGCTGGAAACACCATATATTTT,CASSAWTGWAGNTIYF
TRBJ2-1,-,TRBV5-1,once,TGCGCCAGCAGCCCGACCCAGGGAAAAAATGAGCAGTTCTTC,CASSPTQGKNEQFF
TRBJ2-7,-,TRBV29-1,-,TGCAGCGTTGTCGGCAGGGGGGATTACGAGCAGTACTTC,CSVVGRGDYEQYF
TRBJ1-6,TRBD1,TRBV2,once,TGTGCCAGCAGGCCGGACAGGGGGATTTCACCCCTCCACTTT,CASRPDRGISPLHF
TRBJ1-3,-,TRBV9,-,TGTGCCAGCAGCGGGGGCGGAGCTGGAAACACCATATATTTT,CASSGGGAGNTIYF
TRBJ2-7,-,TRBV29-1,-,TGCAGCGTTAGGACACCGCTCTCCTACGAGCAGTACTTC,CSVRTPLSYEQYF
TRBJ1-2,-,TRBV9,once,TGTGCCAGCAGCTCTAAAGTCGGGGGATTGGGCTACACCTTC,CASSSKVGGLGYTF
TRBJ1-1,TRBD1,TRBV6-2/TRBV6-3,-,TGTGCCAGCAGGTACACAGGGGGCACTGAAGCTTTCTTT,CASRYTGGTEAFF
TRBJ1-5,TRBD1,TRBV6-5,-,TGTGCCAGCAGACCCACAGGGGGCCCCAATCAGCCCCAGCATTTT,CASRPTGGPNQPQHF
TRBJ1-6,TRBD1,TRBV7-9,-,TGTGCCAGCAGCTTTCTCCGGGACAGGGGTTCACCCCTCCACTTT,CASSFLRDRGSPLHF
TRBJ2-3,TRBD1,TRBV24-1,-,TGTGCCACCAGTGACACCGGGACAGGGGCAGATACGCAGTATTTT,CATSDTGTGADTQYF
TRBJ1-1,TRBD1,TRBV7-9,-,TGTGCCAGCAGCCCGGGGGACAGGGTGGGGACTGAAGCTTTCTTT,CASSPGDRVGTEAFF
TRBJ2-1,TRBD1,TRBV15,-,TGTGCCACCAGGACCGGACAGGGGGATCCATACAATGAGCAGTTCTTC,CATRTGQGDPYNEQFF
TRBJ2-1,-,TRBV6-2/TRBV6-3,-,TGTGCCAGCAGTTACCTCGGTTACAATGAGCAGTTCTTC,CASSYLGYNEQFF
TRBJ1-6,TRBD1,TRBV6-5,-,TGTGCCAGCACTCCCGCGACAGGGGCTAATTCACCCCTCCACTTT,CASTPATGANSPLHF
TRBJ2-2,TRBD1,TRBV14,-,TGTGCCAGCAGCCAACTCCAGGGACAGGGGCACACCGGGGAGCTGTTTTTT,CASSQLQGQGHTGELFF
TRBJ1-3,TRBD1,TRBV24-1,-,TGTGCCACCAGCGGTCCTGGACAGGGCTCTGGAAACACCATATATTTT,CATSGPGQGSGNTIYF
TRBJ2-7,TRBD2,TRBV7-2,-,TGTGCCAGCAGCTTAAATAGCGGGATTTACGAGCAGTACTTC,CASSLNSGIYEQYF
TRBJ2-3,-,TRBV19,-,TGTGCCAGTACTGAGGGCACAGATACGCAGTATTTT,CASTEGTDTQYF
TRBJ2-2,TRBD2,TRBV4-2,-,TGTGCCAGCAGCCAAGCAAGGAGGAGGCCAGGGACTAGCGGGACCGGGGAGCTGTTTTTT,CASSQARRRPGTSGTGELFF
TRBJ1-2,-,TRBV7-2,-,TGTGCCAGCAGCTTAGTCGGGGTAGGCTACACCTTC,CASSLVGVGYTF
TRBJ2-5,-,TRBV24-1,-,TGTGCCACCAGTGATCCCCAGGGGAACCAAGAGACCCAGTACTTC,CATSDPQGNQETQYF
TRBJ1-1,-,TRBV29-1,few,TGCAGCGTTCGAACGGGTGAAGCTTTCTTT,CSVRTGEAFF
TRBJ1-3,-,TRBV27,-,TGTGCCAGCAGTTTGCAGGGGAGCTCTGGAAACACCATATATTTT,CASSLQGSSGNTIYF
TRBJ2-1,TRBD2,TRBV18,-,TGTGCCAGCTCACCAAGGCTAGCGGGGGGCTCCTACAATGAGCAGTTCTTC,CASSPRLAGGSYNEQFF
TRBJ1-3,TRBD1,TRBV9,-,TGTGCCAGCAGCGCGACGACAGGGTCAAGGGGAAACACCATATATTTT,CASSATTGSRGNTIYF
TRBJ2-5,-,TRBV7-6,-,TGTGCCAGCAGCTTAGGACAGGCCCGTAGTAAAGAGACCCAGTACTTC,CASSLGQARSKETQYF
TRBJ1-2,TRBD1,TRBV9,-,TGTGCCAGCAGCCCCCATCAGGGGGTTTATGGCTACACCTTC,CASSPHQGVYGYTF
TRBJ2-3,TRBD1,TRBV7-9,-,TGTGCCAGCAGGCCCGGGACAGGGGGCTGGGAGGTTCGCGCAGATACGCAGTATTTT,CASRPGTGGWEVRADTQYF
TRBJ2-5,TRBD2,TRBV23-1,-,TGCGCCAGCATGGAGGGTGCTAGCGGGAGGGTCGGCCAAGAGACCCAGTACTTC,CASMEGASGRVGQETQYF
TRBJ2-2,TRBD1,TRBV25-1,-,TGTGCCAGTAACACAGGGGGTAACGGGGAGCTGTTTTTT,CASNTGGNGELFF
TRBJ2-3,TRBD1,TRBV5-1,-,TGCGCCAGCAGCGGCGGGACAGGGGCAGATACGCAGTATTTT,CASSGGTGADTQYF
TRBJ2-3,TRBD1,TRBV15,few,TGTGCCACCAGCAACAGGGGGCGGCGGGAGAGCACAGATACGCAGTATTTT,CATSNRGRRESTDTQYF
TRBJ1-3,-,TRBV6-5,once,TGTGCCTCATGTCGTTCGACTTTCTCTGGAAACACCATATATTTT,CASCRSTFSGNTIYF
TRBJ1-6,-,TRBV25-1,-,TGTGCCAGCAGGGCCGGGCAGGGTTATAATTCACCCCTCCACTTT,CASRAGQGYNSPLHF
TRBJ2-2,-,TRBV24-1,once,TGTGCCACCAGTGATTTTGTGGGGCCGAGCGGGGAGCTGTTTTTT,CATSDFVGPSGELFF
TRBJ1-2,-,TRBV29-1,-,TGCAGCGTTGAATGGGGGCACGGCGGCTACACCTTC,CSVEWGHGGYTF
TRBJ2-5,TRBD1,TRBV19,-,TGTGCCAGTAGTAAGACAGGGGCGCAGACCCAGTACTTC,CASSKTGAQTQYF
TRBJ2-7,-,TRBV5-6,-,TGTGCCAGCAGCTTGGAGGGGGGGAATCCCTACGAGCAGTACTTC,CASSLEGGNPYEQYF
TRBJ2-3,-,TRBV7-2,-,TGTGCCAGCAGCTTAGTAGCCGGCACAGATACGCAGTATTTT,CASSLVAGTDTQYF
TRBJ1-1,TRBD1,TRBV5-1,-,TGCGCCAGCAGCTTGGGGGACAGGGGTGAAGCTTTCTTT,CASSLGDRGEAFF